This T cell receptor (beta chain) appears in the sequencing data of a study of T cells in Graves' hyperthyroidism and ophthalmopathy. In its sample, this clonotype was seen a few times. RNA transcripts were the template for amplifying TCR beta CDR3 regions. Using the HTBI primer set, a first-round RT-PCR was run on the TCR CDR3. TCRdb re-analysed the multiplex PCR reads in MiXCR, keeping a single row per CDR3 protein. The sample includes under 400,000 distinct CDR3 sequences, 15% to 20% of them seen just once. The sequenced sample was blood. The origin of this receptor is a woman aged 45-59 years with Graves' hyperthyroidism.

The CDR3 coding sequence is TGTGCCAGCAGTTTTCCCGATCAGCCCCAGCATTTT. It translates to CASSFPDQPQHF. The chain joins TRBV6-5 to TRBJ1-5; D remains unclear. Germline CDR1 MNHEY, CDR2 SVGAGI. The CDR3 has 12 residues. V was trimmed by 4 bases and J by 5 bases, leaving 6 bases between them.